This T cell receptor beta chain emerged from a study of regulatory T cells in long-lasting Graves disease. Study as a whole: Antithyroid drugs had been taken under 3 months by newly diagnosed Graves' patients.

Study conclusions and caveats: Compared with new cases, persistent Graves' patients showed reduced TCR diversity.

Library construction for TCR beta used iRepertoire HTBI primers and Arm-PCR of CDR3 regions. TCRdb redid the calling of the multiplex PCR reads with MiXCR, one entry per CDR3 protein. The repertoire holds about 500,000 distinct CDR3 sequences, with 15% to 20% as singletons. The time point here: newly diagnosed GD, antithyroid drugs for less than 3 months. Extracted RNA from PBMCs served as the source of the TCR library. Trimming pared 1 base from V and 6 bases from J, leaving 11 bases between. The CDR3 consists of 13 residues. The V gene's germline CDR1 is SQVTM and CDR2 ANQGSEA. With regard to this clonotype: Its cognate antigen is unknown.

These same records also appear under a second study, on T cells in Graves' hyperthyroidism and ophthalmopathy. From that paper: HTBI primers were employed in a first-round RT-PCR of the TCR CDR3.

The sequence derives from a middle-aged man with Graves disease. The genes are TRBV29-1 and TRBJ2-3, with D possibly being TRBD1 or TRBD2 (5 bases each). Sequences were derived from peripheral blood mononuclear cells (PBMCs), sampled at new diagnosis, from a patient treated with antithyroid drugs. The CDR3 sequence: CSVEGLGTDTQYF. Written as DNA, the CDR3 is TGCAGCGTTGAAGGCCTCGGGACGGATACGCAGTATTTT.